Included here is one T cell receptor beta chain sequence, with context. The record originates from a study of blood T cell repertoires in COVID-19. Turning to the study itself: Acute and convalescent COVID-19 samples came from the United States, Italy and Spain. Sources were T cells, B-cell-depleted T cells, or PBMCs; the material itself was cDNA or gDNA.

The germline CDR1 and CDR2 sequences are SNHLY and FYNNEI. CDR3 length: 14 amino acids. V gave up 2 bases and J gave up 4 bases, with 11 bases separating them. In the original processing: Amplifying reference gene primers gave estimates of nucleated cell counts. The data were produced by immunoSEQ multiplex PCR, yet TCRdb's version contains in-frame clones alone and is incomplete. Clonal size and the V and J genes are those of that table, whereas D and trimming came from the DNA. The table lists 250,000 or so clones, around 84% of them singletons. The sequence derives from a man in his sixties with acute or convalescent COVID-19. Sample: peripheral blood. This chain joins TRBV2 and TRBJ1-1; perhaps TRBD1 as D (5 bases). DNA of the CDR3: TGTGCCAGCAGTGAATCTGGGGGAGGCACTGAAGCTTTCTTT. Translating gives CASSESGGGTEAFF.